This T cell receptor (beta chain) was retrieved from a study of cytomegalovirus exposure and HLA in healthy donors (dated by TCRdb to the late 2010s). The study in broad terms: According to an earlier analysis of a few hundred of the donors, about 179 million T cells yielded some 120 million unique TCR beta sequences and around 300 Gb of sequence data. An early release that covered several hundred HLA-typed donors contained about 290 gigabases of sequencing data and 75 million to 100 million unique TCR sequences. Among the roughly 400 genotyped donors, approximately 76% belonged to the genetic ancestry cluster associated with self-reported Caucasian donors. The study was designed to test whether signatures of past pathogen exposure could be identified by cataloging public T cell receptors. The study used immunosequencing to profile the T cell repertoires of about 670 subjects and linked those repertoires to cytomegalovirus serostatus. A separate validation cohort of 100 to 150 different subjects was used in addition to the approximately 610-subject first cohort. The study combined high-throughput TCR immunosequencing, statistical association of individual TCRs with disease status, and machine learning to predict cytomegalovirus infection status. To study patterns of TCR occurrence, a later analysis re-analyzed previously published TCR beta repertoires from around 670 donors and added high-resolution HLA genotyping. Rather than using new phenotypic data, the later analysis identified candidate immune exposures from TCR beta sequences and from how often those sequences occurred across donors. An earlier analysis of about 600 of the donors used high-throughput TCR beta sequencing to judge whether each TCR beta V gene segment behaved as functional or pseudogenic. Alongside the repertoire data, information on donor age, sex, ethnicity and CMV serostatus was compiled. A later genetic analysis used genome-wide SNP genotypes for about 65% of the 666 donors, treating that subset as a discovery cohort. Every discovery cohort repertoire had been produced on one sequencing platform. HLA typing covered class I and class II loci at four-digit resolution. The number of donors typed differed by locus, with about 620-630 for A, B, C, DRB1 and DQB1, around 500 for DQA1, 606 for DPA1, and some 470 for DPB1. Because of strong linkage in the cohort, five DR-DQ haplotypes were treated as single units for association and clustering. On average, around 200,000 unique TCR beta nucleotide sequences were sequenced per donor among 398 genotyped donors of the cohort, with roughly 19% of those sequences being non-productive. General findings and caveats noted by the study authors: A later analysis found that most CMV-associated TCR beta chains appeared HLA-restricted, with HLA associations seemingly driven largely by CMV exposure. According to a later analysis, parvovirus B19, influenza, CMV and Epstein-Barr virus appeared linked to several top co-occurrence clusters. In a later genetic analysis, a missense DCLRE1C variant was associated with V-gene and J-gene trimming of TCR beta chains, and the association was replicated in an independent cohort. A cluster of highly shared sequence variants was judged likely to be a technical artifact of the sequencing pipeline. The only immune exposure information available for the cohort was CMV serostatus. A further reported finding was that TCR beta sequences accurately predicted the HLA-A and HLA-B alleles for most subjects in the first cohort. Because counts were too low, roughly 16 rarely observed V segments, including chromosome 9 orphons, were left out of the earlier analysis of a few hundred of the donors. Compared with equally common non-associated chains, HLA-associated TCR beta chains in a later analysis were more clonally expanded and had lower generation probabilities. At a false discovery rate of 0.05, a later analysis linked 15,000 to 20,000 TCR beta sequences to specific HLA alleles. In a later analysis, the rate of TCR association differed among HLA loci, with DRB1 alleles having the most associated TCRs and HLA-C alleles having the fewest. Linkage disequilibrium might explain the correlated functional status among segregating V segments, but an unknown experimental factor could not be excluded. Presence/absence analyses assumed roughly uniform sequencing depth across donors, an assumption that may not hold. The classifier was reported to diagnose cytomegalovirus status with high specificity and sensitivity in both the original and validation cohorts. Three of the identified cytomegalovirus-associated TCR beta chains were confirmed in vitro to be specific for cytomegalovirus antigens. According to a later genetic analysis, donors in an Asian-associated ancestry cluster had fewer N-insertions in productive TCRs than the approximately 650-donor mean. Across donors, most TCR sequences were observed very rarely, whereas some public TCRs were present in many individuals. HLA typing was unavailable for some donors at each locus, so association tests used only the typed subset. The study listed 150 to 200 TCR beta chains as associated with cytomegalovirus. An earlier analysis of 450 to 750 of the donors showed that most TCR beta V segments appeared in productive rearrangements either about 87% or about 30% of the time, which broadly matched IMGT annotations. When HLA alleles, especially DR and DQ, strongly co-occurred, TCR associations were difficult to assign to individual alleles. The cohort was sequenced for TCR beta chains only, and without alpha or paired-chain data the features that could be detected were limited. The 87-base-pair reads could not distinguish some IMGT-functional V segments, including TRBV6-2 and TRBV6-3, so those segments were excluded. It was suggested by the authors that the approach could potentially be generalized to other disease states and immunological phenotypes.

Library preparation was by the immunoSEQ multiplex PCR assay. The multiplex PCR relied on a mix of 60 forward primers for TCR Vbeta segments and 13 reverse primers for TCR Jbeta segments. Amplification of the CDR3 region of rearranged TCR beta genes was performed with a multiplex PCR assay on genomic DNA. The Illumina HiSeq System was used to sequence the amplified TCR beta libraries as 87-base-pair reads. Concerning the study's data processing: A later analysis tallied tens of millions of unique TCR beta chains across the approximately 670 repertoires, and roughly 11 million of those chains were shared by two or more donors. A nearest-neighbor algorithm error-corrected the raw reads and collapsed the reads into unique sequences, merging closely related sequences to remove PCR and sequencing errors. CDR3 sequences were aligned to IMGT reference sequences to assign V, D and J gene segments. For a sequence to be retained, a match of at least six nucleotides to both a V gene segment and a J gene segment was required. Rearrangements were classified as productive when the CDR3 lacked stop codons and remained in frame with V and J, and all other rearrangements were classified as non-productive. CDR3 was defined according to IMGT convention as the region running from the second conserved V-encoded cysteine to the conserved J-encoded phenylalanine. In an earlier analysis of around 600 of the donors, sequences lacking an unambiguous match to a single V gene segment were excluded. In an earlier analysis of several hundred of the donors, V segments were called functional above 56.7% productive rearrangements and were called segregating when the between-donor standard deviation exceeded 5%. A statistical classification framework was developed to diagnose cytomegalovirus status using the catalog of TCR beta chain sequences. V and J gene assignment, in a later analysis, came from comparing TCR nucleotide sequences with IMGT/GENE-DB human TR gene sequences. In a later analysis, CDR3 sequences and most-parsimonious VDJ recombination scenarios were assigned using the TCRdist pipeline. A later analysis defined each TCR beta chain by its CDR3 amino acid sequence plus V-gene family, and excluded reads lacking a unique V-gene family. A later analysis removed several hundred highly shared, low-generation-probability nucleotide sequences to deal with suspected cross-contamination and a sequencing artifact. In a later analysis, a clonal expansion index for each public chain was calculated from normalized within-repertoire ranks of inferred template counts. A later analysis computed generation probabilities with a VDJ recombination model fitted to out-of-frame rearrangements, and checked the results against IGoR. In a later analysis, TCR-TCR, TCR-HLA and TCR-CMV co-occurrence was scored with hypergeometric tests, and a repertoire-size bias correction was applied to TCR pairs. False discovery rates were estimated in a later analysis by permuting HLA or CMV assignments 20 times. A later analysis grouped co-occurring TCRs with DBSCAN, adding TCRdist sequence similarity when clustering within HLA-allele-positive subsets. Repertoires with fewer than 30,000 or more than 120,000 public chains were left out of co-occurrence clustering, as were about 5 repertoires with anomalous nucleotide sharing. Imported from immuneACCESS, the table was reduced by TCRdb to in-frame sequences with V and J called. These copies leave out some clones; in studies compared against another copy, an unresolved V gene accounts for under half, and the cause of the remainder is not known. That table gives V, J and clone size, and the DNA gave D and trimming. The sample includes approximately 240,000 clones, with 77% observed a single time. The top ten hold approximately 2.6% of the sample.

The cohort consisted of 670 or so healthy bone marrow donors. At the time of sampling, every cohort member was nominally healthy, though immune exposures that went unrecorded were likely present. The donor tested CMV seropositive and was one of the 289 seropositive cohort members. A peripheral blood sample was provided by each donor, and peripheral blood mononuclear cells were used for TCR beta sequencing. Genomic DNA extraction from the blood cell samples was performed with the Qiagen DNeasy Blood Extraction Kit. Taken from the germline V gene, the CDR1 and CDR2 loops are SGHTA and FQGNSA. Inclusive of the bounding cysteine and phenylalanine, the CDR3 is 13 residues long. Only the CDR3 DNA stays, 39 bases, in frame from base 1. Trimming removed 4 bases from V and 4 bases from J, leaving 7 bases between the germline ends. As regards this clone: There is no known antigen for this receptor. No qualities accompany the bases; no much larger clone lies one base away.

Specimen: PBMCs. The origin of this receptor is a woman aged 60-70 years in good health and CMV-seropositive. The rearranged chain carries TRBV7-2 and TRBJ2-2, with TRBD2 as a weak D call on 5 bases. The CDR3 region has the sequence CASSSGITGELFF. The DNA sequence follows: TGTGCCAGCAGCTCGGGGATCACCGGGGAGCTGTTTTTT.